This T cell receptor beta chain was sequenced in a study of neurological immune-mediated disorders. General observations from the study: One related-CDR3 cluster, which may be a signature, held the repertoires of 18 of 34 multiple sclerosis patients after phylogenetic grouping.

CDR1 and CDR2 from the germline V gene are SGHTA and FQGNSA. This CDR3 is 16 amino acids long. Trimming at V came to 4 bases and at J to 10 bases, leaving 11 bases not matched to a gene. Ten or more counts support this clonotype. The antigen is not known. Sequencing runs each yielded over 160 million TCR-beta sequences from 15-18 subjects. Each CDR3 protein is one row after TCRdb ran MiXCR on the 5' RACE reads. The table includes 45,000 to 65,000 distinct CDR3 sequences, around 4.4% detected once. The receptor was isolated from a man in his fifties with multiple sclerosis. The chain joins TRBV7-2 to TRBJ2-1; 12 bases line up with TRBD2. The sample was PBMCs. This chain's CDR3 is CASSSQRASGREEQFF. CDR3 sequence (DNA): TGTGCCAGCAGCTCCCAGAGGGCTAGCGGGAGGGAGGAGCAGTTCTTC.